This T cell receptor (beta chain) was sequenced in a study of CD8+ T cells in alopecia areata. V was cut by 6 bases and J by 0 bases, with 9 bases left in between. The CDR3 is made up of 15 amino acids. CDR1 is MDHEN and CDR2 is SYDVKM in the germline V gene. cDNA serving as the sequencing template came from extracted, reverse transcribed RNA. The table came from immunoSEQ multiplex PCR; TCRdb's copy has only in-frame clones and leaves some out. Of 100,000 to 130,000 clones in the sample, approximately 61% were seen once. Sequenced input: NKG2D-low CD8+ T cells sorted from blood. V gene TRBV28 combines with J gene TRBJ2-6, with D possibly TRBD2 on 5 matching bases. The receptor comes from a human donor with alopecia areata. The CDR3 reads CASSRGTSGANVLTF. In DNA, the CDR3 is TGTGCCAGCAGCCGGGGAACCTCTGGGGCCAACGTCCTGACTTTC.